What follows are 11 T cell receptor beta chains derived from one specimen sequenced in a study of PD-1 blockade in classical Hodgkin lymphoma. Profiling relied on immunoSEQ multiplex PCR, and the TCRdb table lists in-frame clones only, not all of them. The table records some 93,000 clones, about 88% of them present only once. With no exception, relapse followed autologous stem cell transplantation in all patients, and brentuximab vedotin exposure varied. The specimen was peripheral blood mononuclear cells (PBMCs), collected before the second cycle of nivolumab. These receptors were obtained from a human donor with classical Hodgkin lymphoma.

The V and J genes are TRBV10-3 and TRBJ2-3; D uncertain. The V end was cut by 8 bases, the J end by 2 bases, with 14 bases between. This CDR3 has 14 residues. Germline V gives CDR1 ENHRY, CDR2 SYGVKD. In DNA form, the CDR3 reads TGTGCCATCCGTTGTCACAAAGACACAGATACGCAGTATTTT. Protein sequence: CAIRCHKDTDTQYF.

The chain joins TRBV7-3 to TRBJ2-7, with 9 bases matching TRBD1. The length of the CDR3 is 15 residues. Germline V gene sequence: CDR1 SGHTA, CDR2 FQGTGA. Unmatched junction bases numbered 6, after V lost 2 bases and J lost 4 bases. DNA for the CDR3: TGTGCCAGCAGCTTAGATCCGGGACAGGGTTACGAGCAGTACTTC. The encoded protein is CASSLDPGQGYEQYF.

The chain joins TRBV2 to TRBJ2-1; weak D call: TRBD2 (7 bases). The length of the CDR3 is 19 residues. The V end was cut by 6 bases, the J end by 6 bases, with 30 bases between. Germline CDR1 SNHLY, CDR2 FYNNEI. The CDR3 is CASRGVGQRAGTNLNEQFF. As DNA, the CDR3 is TGTGCCAGCAGGGGGGTAGGACAGCGCGCCGGGACTAACCTCAATGAGCAGTTCTTC.

The V and J genes are TRBV7-9 and TRBJ1-2, with 9 bases matching TRBD1. The V segment lost 3 bases and the J segment 6 bases; nucleotides outside the gene matches: 8. Per germline, CDR1 SEHNR and CDR2 FQNEAQ (reference sequence). This CDR3 contains 15 residues. The CDR3 sequence: CASSLGQGMVDGYTF. CDR3 sequence (DNA): TGTGCCAGCAGCTTGGGACAGGGAATGGTAGATGGCTACACCTTC. Full variable domain (rest looked up from reference TRBV7-9 and TRBJ1-2): DTGVSQNPRHKITKRGQNVTFRCDPISEHNRLYWYRQTLGQGPEFLTYFQNEAQLEKSRLLSDRFSAERPKGSFSTLEIQRTEQGDSAMYLCASSLGQGMVDGYTFGSGTRLTVV.

The CDR3 DNA sequence: TGTGCCTCCGCGGGCCAAATTGGAGAAAAACTGTTTTTT. It translates to CASAGQIGEKLFF. J is TRBJ1-4 and V is TRBV6-1, with D unclear. Trimming shortened V by 11 bases and J by 8 bases, and 18 bases separated the two germline ends. The CDR3 is 13 residues long. The V gene's germline CDR1 is MNHNS and CDR2 SASEGT.

This chain links TRBV7-9 with TRBJ1-3; 7 bases line up with TRBD1. V was pared by 6 bases and J by 1 base, with 6 bases of the junction left unmatched. There are 15 residues in the CDR3. From germline, CDR1 is SEHNR and CDR2 FQNEAQ (reference sequence). For the CDR3, the DNA is TGTGCCAGCAGTTTGGAACAGGGGTCTGGAAACACCATATATTTT. Residues: CASSLEQGSGNTIYF.

J is TRBJ1-2 and V is TRBV28, with a weak D call TRBD1 (5 bases). The CDR3 extends over 17 amino acids. Between the trimmed V and J ends, which lost 7 bases and 4 bases, there was a span of 25 bases. Germline loops: CDR1 MDHEN, CDR2 SYDVKM. The CDR3 reads CASILGTAEGRLYGYTF. As DNA, the CDR3 is TGTGCCAGCATCCTAGGCACCGCGGAGGGGCGCCTCTATGGCTACACCTTC.

The chain has TRBV7-9 and TRBJ2-1, with 8 bases that match TRBD2. The CDR3 consists of 14 residues. CDR1 is SEHNR, CDR2 FQNEAQ, per germline (reference sequence). The trim removed 1 base at V and 7 bases at J, leaving 3 bases unmatched. CDR3 nucleotide sequence: TGTGCCAGCAGCTTAGTAGCGGGAAAGAATGAGCAGTTCTTC. Translated, it gives CASSLVAGKNEQFF.

V is TRBV19 and J is TRBJ2-7; D could derive from TRBD1 or TRBD2 (5 bases each). V was trimmed by 6 bases and J by 5 bases, leaving 17 bases between them. The CDR3 loop spans 14 amino acids. Germline assignment: CDR1 LNHDA and CDR2 SQIVND (reference sequence). CDR3 sequence: CASSEGPQGDEQYF. As DNA, the CDR3 is TGTGCCAGTAGCGAGGGGCCCCAGGGCGACGAGCAGTACTTC.

The V gene is TRBV30, the J gene TRBJ2-1, with D unclear. Per the germline V gene, CDR1 is GTSNPN and CDR2 is SVGIG (reference sequence). The CDR3 contains 12 residues. Between the trimmed V and J ends, which lost 3 bases and 3 bases, there was a span of 6 bases. The CDR3 protein is CAWRPGYNEQFF. CDR3 nucleotide sequence: TGTGCCTGGAGGCCCGGCTACAATGAGCAGTTCTTC.

V is TRBV28 and J is TRBJ2-1; 7 bases line up with TRBD1. The ends lost 2 bases at V and 7 bases at J; junction bases unmatched: 5. The CDR3 loop spans 14 amino acids. Germline V gene lookup returns CDR1 MDHEN and CDR2 SYDVKM. CDR3 in amino acids: CASSLRDSVNEQFF. DNA of the CDR3: TGTGCCAGCAGTTTACGGGACAGCGTTAATGAGCAGTTCTTC.